These 10 T cell receptor beta chains came from one sample sequenced in a study of identical twins. TCRdb used MiXCR to reprocess the 5' RACE reads, holding one entry per CDR3 protein. The table shows 600,000 to 800,000 distinct CDR3 sequences, with around 20% occurring only once. These records were also assigned to another study, of T cells expressing NK-cell markers.

Sequenced sample: PBMCs. All receptors derive from a woman younger than 35 in good health.

In its sample, this clonotype was seen a few times. V usage is TRBV20-1 and J usage is TRBJ2-7, with TRBD1 identical over 7 bases. Germline V lookup: CDR1 DFQATT, CDR2 SNEGSKA (reference sequence). The CDR3 runs 14 residues. Losses at the gene ends were 7 bases for V and 2 bases for J; bases not matched to a gene: 11. The CDR3 loop reads CSVYLRDRAYEQYF. CDR3 bases: TGCAGTGTTTACCTCCGGGACAGAGCCTACGAGCAGTACTTC.

The CDR3 coding sequence is TGTGCCAGCAGTTACCCCAGGGGTGGTTCCTACGAGCAGTACTTC. It codes for CASSYPRGGSYEQYF. The gene calls are TRBV6-5 and TRBJ2-7; tentative D call: TRBD1 (6 bases). This CDR3 has 15 residues. Trimming pared 2 bases from V and 1 base from J, leaving 12 bases between. The germline V gene encodes CDR1 MNHEY and CDR2 SVGAGI.

This clonotype appeared a few times. The genes are TRBV7-9 and TRBJ2-3; 8 bases map to TRBD2. V shed 5 bases, J shed 9 bases, and the junction held 4 bases outside the gene matches. The germline gives CDR1 SEHNR, CDR2 FQNEAQ (reference sequence). The length of the CDR3 is 12 residues. CDR3 region: CASSPSGGTQYF. As DNA, the CDR3 is TGTGCCAGCAGCCCGAGCGGGGGCACGCAGTATTTT.

The sample holds many counts of this clonotype. The chain links TRBV6-5 to TRBJ2-1, with no clear D. V was cut by 0 bases and J by 6 bases, with 9 bases left in between. Germline V gene sequence: CDR1 MNHEY, CDR2 SVGAGI. This CDR3 region has 14 residues. CDR3 loop: CASSYSRGPNEQFF. CDR3 nucleotides: TGTGCCAGCAGTTACTCGAGAGGTCCCAATGAGCAGTTCTTC.

The sample holds one count of this clonotype. The V and J genes are TRBV5-1 and TRBJ2-3, with D unresolved. The V end lost 2 bases, the J end lost 0 bases, and 7 bases lay between the germline ends. The CDR3 length is 14 residues. Germline V gene sequence: CDR1 SGHRS, CDR2 YFSETQ. CDR3 nucleotide sequence: TGCGCCAGCAGCTTACCCCACAGCACAGATACGCAGTATTTT. Residues: CASSLPHSTDTQYF.

This clonotype appeared a single time. The V gene is TRBV20-1, the J gene TRBJ2-1, with 7 bases fitting TRBD2. From germline, CDR1 is DFQATT and CDR2 SNEGSKA (reference sequence). The junction had 7 bases not matched to a gene; V was cut back by 5 bases and J by 0 bases. The CDR3 consists of 15 residues. The CDR3 reads CSALTRESSYNEQFF. CDR3 DNA: TGCAGTGCTTTAACGCGGGAGAGCTCCTACAATGAGCAGTTCTTC.

This clonotype has a single count. V and J are TRBV27 and TRBJ2-3; D remains ambiguous. In germline, CDR1 is MNHEY, CDR2 SMNVEV (reference sequence). The CDR3 covers 10 residues. Trimming cost V 10 bases and J 5 bases, with 7 bases left between them. The CDR3 reads CATKGDTQYF. In DNA, the CDR3 is TGTGCCACAAAAGGAGATACGCAGTATTTT.

This chain links TRBV20-1 with TRBJ1-1; D not resolved. Germline CDR1 is DFQATT and CDR2 is SNEGSKA (reference sequence). Trimming cost V 3 bases and J 4 bases, with 15 bases left between them. The CDR3 spans 14 residues. The chain's CDR3 is CSARFSGGATEAFF. CDR3 nucleotide sequence: TGCAGTGCTAGGTTCTCGGGAGGTGCCACTGAAGCTTTCTTT.

This clonotype was counted only a few times. V usage is TRBV9 and J usage is TRBJ2-1; a possible D gene is TRBD2 (5 bases). CDR1 and CDR2 (germline): SGDLS, YYNGEE. This CDR3 contains 16 residues. V was pared by 0 bases and J by 5 bases, with 15 bases between. The CDR3 DNA sequence: TGTGCCAGCAGCGTAGGCTGGAGGACTGGGAACAATGAGCAGTTCTTC. Encoded protein: CASSVGWRTGNNEQFF.

The chain is built from TRBV6-5 and TRBJ1-1, with TRBD1 identical over 7 bases. This CDR3 has 16 amino acids. V lost 2 bases and J lost 6; bases outside the gene matches: 12. Germline loops: CDR1 MNHEY, CDR2 SVGAGI. The DNA for the CDR3 is TGTGCCAGCAGTTACCACAGGGGAGTAAAAATAGCTGAAGCTTTCTTT. Translated, it gives CASSYHRGVKIAEAFF.